The 10 T cell receptor beta chains presented below share a single source sample, sequenced in a study of T-cell memory formation after mild COVID-19. One entry per CDR3 protein results from TCRdb running MiXCR on the 5' RACE reads. Among roughly 400,000 distinct CDR3 sequences listed, 15% to 20% were seen once. The specimen was PBMCs or a T cell subset sorted from them (not recorded which). These receptors came from a man younger than 35 who had mild COVID-19 (a few samples of this study predate the infection). Cell type and time point are not known.

This clonotype occurred a few times. J is TRBJ1-4 and V is TRBV7-9; unclear D gene. Germline CDR1 SEHNR, CDR2 FQNEAQ (reference sequence). This CDR3 spans 14 amino acids. Trimming stripped 2 bases from V and 3 bases from J, with 7 bases between. CDR3 sequence reads: CASSLMAANEKLFF. The CDR3 nucleotides are TGTGCCAGCAGCTTAATGGCGGCTAATGAAAAACTGTTTTTT.

This clonotype was detected many times. This rearrangement joins TRBV5-6 to TRBJ2-5, with 8 bases aligning to TRBD1. Losses at the gene ends were 1 base for V and 3 bases for J; bases not matched to a gene: 5. The CDR3 is 15 residues long. The germline V gene has CDR1 SGHDT and CDR2 YYEEEE. The CDR3 DNA reads as TGTGCCAGCAGCTTGCCCAGGACAGGGAAAGAGACCCAGTACTTC. Protein sequence: CASSLPRTGKETQYF.

The V and J genes are TRBV3-1 and TRBJ2-6; D call uncertain. Germline V gives CDR1 LGHDT, CDR2 YNNKEL (reference sequence). The CDR3 runs 18 residues. V dropped 2 bases and J dropped 2 bases, with 16 bases sitting between them. Here the CDR3 DNA reads TGTGCCAGCAGCCAACGATCTCGTGGGGAAGCTGGGGCCAACGTCCTGACTTTC. It specifies CASSQRSRGEAGANVLTF.

The chain uses TRBV7-3 and TRBJ1-1; D uncertain. Trimming shortened V by 1 base and J by 1 base, and 7 bases separated the two germline ends. The CDR3 totals 14 residues. Germline CDR1 reads SGHTA; CDR2 reads FQGTGA. DNA of the CDR3: TGTGCCAGCAGCTTAAGGGCGGAGAACACTGAAGCTTTCTTT. Its protein product is CASSLRAENTEAFF.

This chain links TRBV10-2 with TRBJ2-4; D gene uncertain. This CDR3 region has 18 residues. The V end lost 2 bases, the J end lost 0 bases, and 17 bases lay between the germline ends. In germline, CDR1 is WSHSY, CDR2 SAAADI. The CDR3 nucleotides are TGCGCCAGCAGTGAGGTCAGTCCAACCCTACTAGCCAAAAACATTCAGTACTTC. Its translation is CASSEVSPTLLAKNIQYF.

V gene TRBV20-1 combines with J gene TRBJ2-1; 7 nucleotides match TRBD1. The J segment lost 9 bases and the V segment lost 6 bases, leaving 11 bases of the junction unmatched. The germline CDR1 and CDR2 sequences are DFQATT and SNEGSKA (reference sequence). CDR3 length: 13 amino acids. DNA of the CDR3: TGCAGTGCGGACGCTGACAGGGCTGCTGAGCAGTTCTTC. Its protein product is CSADADRAAEQFF.

The table lists this clonotype with a few counts. V usage is TRBV27 and J usage is TRBJ2-5; D assignment may be TRBD1 or TRBD2 (5 bases each). This CDR3 is built from 16 residues. Germline V gene sequence: CDR1 MNHEY, CDR2 SMNVEV (reference sequence). Deletions cut 6 bases from V and 1 base from J, with 18 bases between. The CDR3 DNA sequence: TGTGCCAGCAGACCTCAGTGGGGGAGCGGCCAAGAGACCCAGTACTTC. It codes for CASRPQWGSGQETQYF.

This clonotype was counted a few times. The V gene is TRBV5-1, the J gene TRBJ2-3, with 11 positions matching TRBD2. With V trimmed by 2 bases and J by 2 bases, 7 bases remained unmatched. The CDR3 is 17 residues long. CDR1 SGHRS and CDR2 YFSETQ come from the germline V gene. The CDR3: CASSFGPGLADTDTQYF. The CDR3 region has the DNA TGCGCCAGCAGCTTTGGCCCGGGACTAGCGGACACAGATACGCAGTATTTT.

This clonotype was observed a few times. The CDR3 bases are TGCGCCAGCAGCCCCCTCGGGGGTACGAACACCGGGGAGCTGTTTTTT. Residues: CASSPLGGTNTGELFF. This chain connects TRBV5-1 to TRBJ2-2; tentative D call: TRBD2 (6 bases). Deletions cut 4 bases from V and 0 bases from J, with 13 bases between. Germline assignment: CDR1 SGHRS and CDR2 YFSETQ. The length of the CDR3 is 16 residues.

V gene TRBV29-1 combines with J gene TRBJ2-4, with 7 bases aligning to TRBD1. The V and J ends lost 3 bases and 2 bases, in that order; junction bases with no gene match: 7. The germline V gene has CDR1 SQVTM and CDR2 ANQGSEA. This CDR3 contains 15 residues. The CDR3 region is CSVEKQGLTKNIQYF. The CDR3 DNA reads TGCAGCGTTGAGAAACAGGGGCTGACCAAAAACATTCAGTACTTC. The complete variable domain, with remaining parts taken from reference TRBV29-1 and TRBJ2-4, reads SAVISQKPSRDICQRGTSLTIQCQVDSQVTMMFWYRQQPGQSLTLIATANQGSEATYESGFVIDKFPISRPNLTFSTLTVSNMSPEDSSIYLCSVEKQGLTKNIQYFGAGTRLSVL.